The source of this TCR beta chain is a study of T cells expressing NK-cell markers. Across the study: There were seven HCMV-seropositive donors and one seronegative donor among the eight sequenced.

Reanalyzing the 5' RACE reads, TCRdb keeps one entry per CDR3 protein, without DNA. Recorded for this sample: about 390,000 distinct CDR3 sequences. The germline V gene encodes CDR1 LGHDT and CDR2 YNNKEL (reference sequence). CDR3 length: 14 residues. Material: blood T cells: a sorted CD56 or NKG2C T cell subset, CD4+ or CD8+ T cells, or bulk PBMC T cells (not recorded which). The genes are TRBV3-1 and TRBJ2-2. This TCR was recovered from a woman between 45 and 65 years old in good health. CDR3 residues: CASSQTQATGELFF.